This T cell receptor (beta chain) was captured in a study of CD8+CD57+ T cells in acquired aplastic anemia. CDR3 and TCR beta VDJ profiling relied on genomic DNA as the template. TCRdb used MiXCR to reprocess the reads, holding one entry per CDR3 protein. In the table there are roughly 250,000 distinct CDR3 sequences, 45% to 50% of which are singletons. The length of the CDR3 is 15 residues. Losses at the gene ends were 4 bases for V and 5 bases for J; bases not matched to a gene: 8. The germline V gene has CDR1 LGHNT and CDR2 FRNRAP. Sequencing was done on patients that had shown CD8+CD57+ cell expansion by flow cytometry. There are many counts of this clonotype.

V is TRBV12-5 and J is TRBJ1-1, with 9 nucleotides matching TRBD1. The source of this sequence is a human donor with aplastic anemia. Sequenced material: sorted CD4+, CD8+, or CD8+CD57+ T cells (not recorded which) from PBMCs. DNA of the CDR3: TGTGCTAGTGGTTCAGCGGGGACAGGGTATACTGAAGCTTTCTTT. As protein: CASGSAGTGYTEAFF. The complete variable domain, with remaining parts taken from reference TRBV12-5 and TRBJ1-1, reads DARVTQTPRHKVTEMGQEVTMRCQPILGHNTVFWYRQTMMQGLELLAYFRNRAPLDDSGMPKDRFSAEMPDATLATLKIQPSEPRDSAVYFCASGSAGTGYTEAFFGQGTRLTVV.